This T cell receptor beta chain was sequenced for a study of T-cell reconstitution after alpha-beta-depleted transplantation in children. Overall study findings and caveats: As was reported, about two months after transplant, alpha-beta T cells came from several hundred expanded graft clones.

This clonotype was recorded at least ten times. Its target is unknown. Unique molecular identifiers featured in how the TCRbeta library was prepared. MiXCR, run by TCRdb on the PCR reads, gives a single entry per CDR3 protein. The sample yields approximately 800,000 distinct CDR3 sequences, approximately 15% seen once. Trimming took 5 bases from V and 6 from J, leaving 20 bases between them. The CDR3 has 16 residues. Germline loops: CDR1 SGHAT, CDR2 FQDESV (reference sequence). The chain uses TRBV11-1 and TRBJ2-1; D possibly corresponds to TRBD2 (6 bases). The TCR comes from a male patient between 5 and 17 years old who had a stem cell transplant for acute lymphoblastic leukemia, so the T cells may come from the graft donor. The material was PBMCs, mostly from graft donor cells, obtained 360 days after TCRalphabeta/CD19-depleted stem cell transplant. The CDR3 loop reads CASSPIADPGGNEQFF. DNA of the CDR3: TGTGCCAGCAGCCCGATAGCGGACCCAGGAGGCAATGAGCAGTTCTTC. The full variable domain, rest sourced from reference TRBV11-1 and TRBJ2-1, is EAEVAQSPRYKITEKSQAVAFWCDPISGHATLYWYRQILGQGPELLVQFQDESVVDDSQLPKDRFSAERLKGVDSTLKIQPAELGDSAMYLCASSPIADPGGNEQFFGPGTRLTVL.